This T cell receptor beta chain was identified during a study of beta chain features in type 1 diabetes. Broader study findings: There was a moderate but significant shortening of TCRB CDR3s in all four CD4+ subsets of Type 1 diabetes patients. A greater similarity of naive, central memory and Treg TCRB repertoires was seen among patients than among healthy donors.

Without exception, sorted populations had purity beyond 98%. The investigators reverse transcribed all of the isolated RNA, so they sequenced expressed TCRB transcripts. Generated by immunoSEQ multiplex PCR, the TCRdb table keeps only in-frame clones and is missing some. Among about 620,000 clones listed, roughly a sixth were seen once. Concerning this clone: The antigen is not known.

The TCR comes from a man aged 18 to 30 in good health. Sequenced: naive CD4+ T cells from blood.

CDR3 in amino acids: CASSELGSRTYTEAFF. The CDR3 DNA is TGTGCCAGCAGTGAACTTGGCTCCCGAACGTACACTGAAGCTTTCTTT. The chain combines TRBV2 with TRBJ1-1, with D unclear. CDR1 and CDR2 (germline): SNHLY, FYNNEI. The CDR3 sequence is 16 residues long. V was trimmed by 2 bases and J by 3 bases, leaving 16 bases between them.